This T cell receptor beta chain was sequenced during a study of T cells in Graves' hyperthyroidism and ophthalmopathy. Study background: Blood was drawn when the patient was first diagnosed and still untreated.

General study findings and limits: The model identified upcoming ophthalmopathy a median around 7.1 months ahead of onset.

Amplified TCR beta CDR3 regions came from RNA transcripts. When the TCR CDR3 underwent first-round RT-PCR, the HTBI primer set was used. Each CDR3 protein is one row after TCRdb ran MiXCR on the multiplex PCR reads. The sample carries 490,000 or so distinct CDR3 sequences, approximately 16% recorded once. CDR1 is SGHRS and CDR2 is YFSETQ in the germline V gene. V trimming: 6 bases; J trimming: 0 bases; junction bases outside the gene matches: 10. CDR3 size: 16 residues. This clonotype was observed a handful of times. Its antigen remains unidentified. Active moderate-to-severe ophthalmopathy, Clinical Activity Score at least 3, NOSPECS at least 4, under 3 months' duration. Uncontrolled infection, other autoimmune disease, pregnancy or lactation barred patients from enrollment.

The V and J genes are TRBV5-1 and TRBJ2-3; TRBD2 matches at 7 bases. Material for sequencing was blood. This receptor was taken from a woman aged 30 to 39 with Graves' ophthalmopathy. Here the CDR3 reads CASIHGRSGSTDTQYF. For the CDR3, the DNA is TGCGCCAGCATCCACGGACGTAGCGGGAGCACAGATACGCAGTATTTT.